These 9 T cell receptor beta chains were all obtained from the same sample, sequenced in a study of OX40 agonist ivuxolimab in advanced cancers. TCRdb's copy holds only in-frame clones and misses some; the assay was immunoSEQ multiplex PCR. The table shows about 48,000 clones, with 80% to 90% occurring only once. The sequences come from CD4+ or CD8+ T cells sorted from blood, collected in a trial of the OX40 agonist ivuxolimab. The receptors were sampled from an adult with an advanced solid tumor such as melanoma, head and neck, liver or kidney cancer.

The genes are TRBV4-1 and TRBJ1-4; D perhaps matches TRBD1 (6 bases). Germline-derived CDR1 and CDR2 are MGHRA and YSYEKL. The V end was cut by 1 base, the J end by 0 bases, with 9 bases between. There are 16 residues in the CDR3. The CDR3 DNA reads TGCGCCAGCAGCCAAGGCAGGGGCTCAACTAATGAAAAACTGTTTTTT. Its translation: CASSQGRGSTNEKLFF.

This sequence joins TRBV19 and TRBJ2-7; D tentatively fits TRBD1 or TRBD2 (5 bases each). CDR1 and CDR2 from the germline V gene are LNHDA and SQIVND (reference sequence). V was cut by 3 bases and J by 2 bases, with 11 bases left in between. This CDR3 has 14 amino acids. CDR3 in amino acids: CASSMGQGPYEQYF. The CDR3 coding sequence is TGTGCCAGTAGTATGGGCCAGGGACCCTACGAGCAGTACTTC.

The V gene is TRBV19, the J gene TRBJ2-1; 9 bases agree with TRBD2. The junction had 12 bases not matched to a gene; V was cut back by 1 base and J by 5 bases. The CDR3 has 18 residues. Germline V gene data show CDR1 as LNHDA and CDR2 as SQIVND (reference sequence). Here the CDR3 DNA reads TGTGCCAGTAGTATAGCTAGCGGGGTCCCAATACTTAACAATGAGCAGTTCTTC. This codes for CASSIASGVPILNNEQFF.

J is TRBJ1-6 and V is TRBV25-1; 7 nucleotides align to TRBD1. Germline CDR1 and CDR2: MGHDK and SYGVNS. This CDR3 is built from 14 residues. Germline trimming cut 6 bases from V and 9 bases from J; bases unmatched to any gene: 8. The CDR3 region has the DNA TGTGCCAGCAGCTTGACAGGGAATCGTTCACCCCTCCACTTT. Its translation: CASSLTGNRSPLHF. Using reference TRBV25-1 and TRBJ1-6 for the parts outside the CDR3, the full variable domain is EADIYQTPRYLVIGTGKKITLECSQTMGHDKMYWYQQDPGMELHLIHYSYGVNSTEKGDLSSESTVSRIRTEHFPLTLESARPSHTSQYLCASSLTGNRSPLHFGNGTRLTVT.

This chain connects TRBV5-4 to TRBJ2-3, with D possibly TRBD1 on 5 matching bases. Germline V gives CDR1 SGHNT, CDR2 YYREEE (reference sequence). There are 13 residues in the CDR3. Between the trimmed V and J ends, which lost 4 bases and 2 bases, there was a span of 8 bases. The DNA of the CDR3 is TGTGCCAGCAGCCTAGGGGACACAGATACGCAGTATTTT. Amino acid sequence: CASSLGDTDTQYF.

The CDR3 region is CASSQTGETTYNEQFF. The CDR3 bases are TGTGCCAGCAGCCAAACCGGAGAGACGACCTACAATGAGCAGTTCTTC. V and J are TRBV5-4 and TRBJ2-1, with D unresolved. Trimming removed 4 bases at V and 2 bases at J, with 16 bases between. CDR3 length: 16 amino acids. The germline V gene has CDR1 SGHNT and CDR2 YYREEE (reference sequence).

The J gene is TRBJ2-7, the V gene TRBV10-2; 11 positions match TRBD2. CDR1 WSHSY and CDR2 SAAADI come from the germline V gene. This CDR3 comprises 14 residues. Losses at the gene ends were 8 bases for V and 2 bases for J; bases not matched to a gene: 5. CDR3 protein: CASLKLAGAYEQYF. CDR3 nucleotides: TGCGCCAGCCTTAAACTAGCGGGGGCCTACGAGCAGTACTTC.

The chain links TRBV27 to TRBJ2-7; no reliable D call. V dropped 2 bases and J dropped 1 base, with 9 bases sitting between them. CDR3 size: 14 residues. Germline values: CDR1 MNHEY, CDR2 SMNVEV (reference sequence). DNA for the CDR3: TGTGCCAGCAGTTTACAGATCGGGTCCTACGAGCAGTACTTC. It specifies CASSLQIGSYEQYF.

The V gene is TRBV7-8, the J gene TRBJ2-5; 11 positions agree with TRBD2. CDR3 length: 16 amino acids. CDR1 SGHVS and CDR2 FQNEAQ come from the germline V gene. V lost 4 bases, J lost 0 bases, and 4 bases stayed unmatched. CDR3 DNA sequence: TGTGCCAGCAGCTCAACTAGCGGGGGACACCAAGAGACCCAGTACTTC. It encodes CASSSTSGGHQETQYF. Using reference TRBV7-8 and TRBJ2-5 for the parts outside the CDR3, the full variable domain is GAGVSQSPRYKVAKRGQDVALRCDPISGHVSLFWYQQALGQGPEFLTYFQNEAQLDKSGLPSDRFFAERPEGSVSTLKIQRTQQEDSAVYLCASSSTSGGHQETQYFGPGTRLLVL.